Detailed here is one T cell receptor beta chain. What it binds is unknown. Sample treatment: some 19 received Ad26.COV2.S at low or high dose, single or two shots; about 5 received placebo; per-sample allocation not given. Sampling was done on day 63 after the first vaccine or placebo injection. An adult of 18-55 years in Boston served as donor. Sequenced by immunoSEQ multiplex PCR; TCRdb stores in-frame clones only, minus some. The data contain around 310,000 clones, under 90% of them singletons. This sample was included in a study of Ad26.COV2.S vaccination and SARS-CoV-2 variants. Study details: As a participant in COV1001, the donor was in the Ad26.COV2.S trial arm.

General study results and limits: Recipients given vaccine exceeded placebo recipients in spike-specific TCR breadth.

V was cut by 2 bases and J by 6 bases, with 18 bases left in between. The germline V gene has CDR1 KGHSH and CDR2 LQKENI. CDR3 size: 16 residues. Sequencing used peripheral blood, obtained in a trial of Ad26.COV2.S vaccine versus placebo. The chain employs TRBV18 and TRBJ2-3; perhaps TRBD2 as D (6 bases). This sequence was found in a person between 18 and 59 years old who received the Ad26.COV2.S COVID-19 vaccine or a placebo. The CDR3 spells CASSPKERVSVDTQYF. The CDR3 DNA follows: TGTGCCAGCTCACCAAAGGAGCGGGTCTCCGTGGATACGCAGTATTTT.